This TCR beta chain was sequenced in a study of regulatory T cells in long-lasting Graves disease. CDR3 regions were amplified by Arm-PCR using iRepertoire HTBI primers to build TCR beta libraries. A single record per CDR3 protein comes from TCRdb applying MiXCR to the multiplex PCR reads. Of a few hundred thousand distinct CDR3 sequences detected, about 10% appear once; the ten largest clones hold approximately 19%. Specified time point: newly diagnosed GD, antithyroid drugs for less than 3 months. RNA extracted from PBMCs served as the sequencing template. Tubes containing EDTA received 7 to 10 milliliters of drawn peripheral blood. With respect to this clonotype: Its target is unknown.

Broader study findings: Graves' patients with persistent disease showed TCR diversity lower than patients newly diagnosed.

V lost 0 bases to trimming and J lost 7 bases; unmatched junction nucleotides: 18. Germline lookup yields CDR1 MNHEY and CDR2 SVGAGI. The CDR3 runs 20 residues. In addition, the sample was reused for a study of T cells in Graves' hyperthyroidism and ophthalmopathy. This second study says: Patients showing uncontrolled infection, other autoimmune disease, pregnancy or lactation were ineligible. The HTBI primer set served for first-round RT-PCR of the TCR CDR3.

Sequenced here: peripheral blood mononuclear cells (PBMCs), sampled at new diagnosis, from a patient treated with antithyroid drugs. The chain employs TRBV6-5 and TRBJ1-6, with 7 bases lining up with TRBD1. The source is a woman aged 18-29 years with Graves disease. The CDR3: CASSYSLFLVRQGENSPLHF. The CDR3 bases are TGTGCCAGCAGTTACTCGTTATTTTTAGTTCGACAGGGAGAAAATTCACCCCTCCACTTT.